The entry below describes one T cell receptor (beta chain). In the original workflow: Estimation of nucleated cell counts relied on the amplification of reference gene primers. Profiling relied on immunoSEQ multiplex PCR, and the TCRdb table lists in-frame clones only, not all of them. V, J and clone size reflect that table, while D and trimming were determined from the DNA. Of about 52,000 clones detected, about 83% appear once; the ten largest clones hold about 7.3%. V lost 4 bases to trimming and J lost 7 bases, with 13 bases between them. The CDR3 has 13 residues. Per the germline V gene, CDR1 is LGHDT and CDR2 is YNNKEL (reference sequence). This sample is part of a study of blood T cell repertoires in COVID-19. About the study: Material from acute and convalescent COVID-19 was sourced from the United States, Italy and Spain. T cells, B-cell-depleted T cells, or PBMCs provided the cDNA or gDNA that served as material.

The chain combines TRBV3-1 (or the pseudogene TRBV3-2) with TRBJ1-2; no reliable D call. This receptor was obtained from a man aged 65 to 85 with active COVID-19. The sample taken for sequencing was peripheral blood. The CDR3 spells CASSPSRAGGYTF. The CDR3 DNA reads TGTGCCAGCAGCCCCTCTCGGGCGGGTGGCTACACCTTC.